Listed below are T cell receptor beta chains from one sample, sequenced in a study of response to subunit inactivated influenza vaccine. TCRdb independently ran MiXCR on the RT-PCR reads; one entry per CDR3 protein. The sample yields some 570,000 distinct CDR3 sequences, over 9% seen once. This sample was also put to use in a study of T cells expressing NK-cell markers.

The starting material was PBMCs from blood, obtained on the day of vaccination. All receptors come from a man aged 50-60 years who received an inactivated influenza vaccine. The CDR3 runs from the conserved cysteine through the conserved F or W. The D gene is left open where the match is weak. The size of a clone is reported for some rows only, either as once, few or many, or as a class for expanded clones.

TRBD2	TRBJ2-1	TRBV7-8	-	CASSATGTSAYEQFF	TGTGCCAGCAGCGCAACCGGGACTAGCGCGTATGAGCAGTTCTTC
-	TRBJ2-7	TRBV20-1	few	CSAFTPGPGGSYEQYF	TGCAGTGCTTTTACTCCGGGACCGGGTGGCTCCTACGAGCAGTACTTC
TRBD1	TRBJ1-6	TRBV12-3/TRBV12-4	many	CASSAGQGGYSPLHF	TGTGCCAGCAGTGCGGGACAGGGGGGGTATTCACCCCTCCACTTT
-	TRBJ1-5	TRBV29-1	-	CSVGGLNQPQHF	TGCAGCGTTGGGGGGTTGAATCAGCCCCAGCATTTT
-	TRBJ2-6	TRBV9	many	CASSPEAGANVLTF	TGTGCCAGCAGTCCGGAGGCTGGGGCCAACGTCCTGACTTTC
TRBD1	TRBJ2-5	TRBV12-3/TRBV12-4	few	CASSLTTGRETQYF	TGTGCCAGCAGTCTTACGACAGGGCGAGAGACCCAGTACTTC
-	TRBJ1-5	TRBV10-3	many	CAISESWVRDWGNQPQHF	TGTGCCATCAGTGAGTCTTGGGTAAGGGATTGGGGCAATCAGCCCCAGCATTTT
-	TRBJ2-1	TRBV19	-	CASSREIGGPSYNEQFF	TGTGCCAGTAGTAGGGAGATCGGGGGGCCCTCCTACAATGAGCAGTTCTTC
-	TRBJ1-2	TRBV11-2	-	CASSLAGTDYGYTF	TGTGCCAGCAGCTTAGCAGGGACGGACTATGGCTACACCTTC
-	TRBJ2-6	TRBV6-5	-	CASSYSTYGANVLTF	TGTGCCAGCAGTTACTCGACATATGGGGCCAACGTCCTGACTTTC
-	TRBJ2-5	TRBV3-1	few	CASSQEEVAGKETQYF	TGTGCCAGCAGCCAAGAAGAAGTAGCCGGAAAAGAGACCCAGTACTTC
-	TRBJ2-7	TRBV20-1	many	CSARLPGQTYEQYF	TGCAGTGCTAGACTCCCAGGCCAAACTTACGAGCAGTACTTC
-	TRBJ2-5	TRBV18	few	CASSPTGTGETQYF	TGTGCCAGCTCCCCAACAGGGACCGGAGAGACCCAGTACTTC
TRBD1	TRBJ1-5	TRBV6-5	-	CASSYSRDSRGNQPQHF	TGTGCCAGCAGTTACTCCAGGGACAGTAGAGGCAATCAGCCCCAGCATTTT
TRBD2	TRBJ2-5	TRBV20-1	-	CSATGLAGYQETQYF	TGCAGTGCTACGGGACTAGCGGGATACCAAGAGACCCAGTACTTC
-	TRBJ1-4	TRBV5-1	-	CASSLARGNKYEKLFF	TGCGCCAGCAGCTTGGCCAGGGGAAACAAGTATGAAAAACTGTTTTTT
TRBD1	TRBJ2-2	TRBV3-1	-	CASSGQGVDANTGELFF	TGTGCCAGCAGCGGACAGGGGGTGGACGCGAACACCGGGGAGCTGTTTTTT
-	TRBJ2-6	TRBV25-1	-	CASSERETGANVLTF	TGTGCCAGCAGTGAAAGGGAGACTGGGGCCAACGTCCTGACTTTC
TRBD2	TRBJ2-1	TRBV30	-	CAWSVLGGSRNEQFF	TGTGCCTGGAGTGTACTCGGCGGGAGTAGGAATGAGCAGTTCTTC
-	TRBJ2-5	TRBV7-2	few	CASSPVVMDQETQYF	TGTGCCAGCAGCCCCGTGGTTATGGACCAAGAGACCCAGTACTTC
-	TRBJ2-1	TRBV5-1	many	CASSLDHVNEQFF	TGCGCCAGCAGCTTGGATCATGTAAATGAGCAGTTCTTC
-	TRBJ1-1	TRBV12-3/TRBV12-4	-	CASSLAATWNTEAFF	TGTGCCAGCAGTTTAGCGGCAACTTGGAACACTGAAGCTTTCTTT
TRBD1	TRBJ1-2	TRBV7-8	few	CASSLADPQGREGYTF	TGTGCCAGCAGCTTAGCGGACCCACAGGGGAGGGAAGGCTACACCTTC
TRBD2	TRBJ2-1	TRBV10-3	-	CAISEFRTSGSNEQFF	TGTGCCATCAGTGAGTTTCGGACTAGCGGATCAAATGAGCAGTTCTTC
-	TRBJ2-7	TRBV6-2/TRBV6-3	-	CASRRTDEQYF	TGTGCCAGCAGAAGAACGGACGAGCAGTACTTC